The 6 T cell receptor beta chains presented below share a single source sample, sequenced in a study of cytomegalovirus exposure and HLA in healthy donors. Primers: 60 Vbeta forward and 13 Jbeta reverse. TCRdb's copy holds only in-frame clones and misses some; the assay was immunoSEQ multiplex PCR. The listing contains tens of thousands of clones. Sequencing was carried out using PBMCs. The receptors stem from a man in his forties in good health and CMV-seronegative.

The CDR3 reads CASSYIGAPLHF. In DNA, the CDR3 is TGTGCCAGCAGCTACATCGGTGCACCCCTCCACTTT. This chain connects TRBV6-5 to TRBJ1-6; D uncertain. Trimming shortened V by 6 bases and J by 11 bases, and 11 bases separated the two germline ends. Germline assignment: CDR1 MNHEY and CDR2 SVGAGI. The CDR3 runs to 12 residues.

The chain has TRBV2 and TRBJ2-2; 7 nucleotides line up with TRBD2. The CDR3 is made up of 15 amino acids. V trimming: 3 bases; J trimming: 5 bases; junction bases outside the gene matches: 6. The germline CDR1 and CDR2 sequences are SNHLY and FYNNEI. CDR3 loop: CASSETPGLTGELFF. For the CDR3, the DNA is TGTGCCAGCAGTGAGACCCCGGGACTAACCGGGGAGCTGTTTTTT.

CDR3 in DNA: TGTGCCAGCAGTTCCCCCGGGGGGAGGAGTGGCTACACCTTC. Encoded protein: CASSSPGGRSGYTF. The rearrangement links TRBV28 to TRBJ1-2; D is possibly TRBD1 (5 bases). V lost 4 bases to trimming and J lost 7 bases, with 16 bases between them. CDR3 length equals 14 residues. Germline CDR1 reads MDHEN; CDR2 reads SYDVKM.

The rearrangement uses TRBV6-5 and TRBJ1-1, with TRBD1 as a possible D gene (6 bases). The CDR3 is 14 residues long. Germline CDR1 MNHEY, CDR2 SVGAGI. Trimming removed 6 bases from V and 8 bases from J, with 19 bases in between. The chain's CDR3 is CASSPRQVVAEAFF. The CDR3 DNA follows: TGTGCCAGCAGCCCTCGACAGGTTGTGGCGGAAGCTTTCTTT.

The V and J genes are TRBV5-5 and TRBJ2-1, with 10 bases lining up with TRBD1. Germline V gives CDR1 SGHKS, CDR2 YYEKEE (reference sequence). V was clipped by 4 bases and J by 4 bases; unmatched bases: 11. The CDR3 is made up of 17 amino acids. The chain's CDR3 is CASSQLPDRGLYNEQFF. CDR3 coding DNA: TGTGCCAGCAGCCAACTCCCGGACAGGGGGTTGTACAATGAGCAGTTCTTC.

The chain employs TRBV27 and TRBJ2-7; TRBD1 matches at 9 bases. The germline CDR1 and CDR2 sequences are MNHEY and SMNVEV (reference sequence). The V and J ends lost 3 bases and 2 bases, in that order; junction bases with no gene match: 8. The CDR3 consists of 16 residues. In nucleotides, the CDR3 is TGTGCCAGCAGTTTGAACGGTAGGACAGGGGCCTACGAGCAGTACTTC. Residues: CASSLNGRTGAYEQYF.